This TCR beta chain was recovered during a study of T cell responses to AZD1222 COVID-19 vaccine. In germline, CDR1 is ENHRY, CDR2 SYGVKD. This CDR3 has 15 amino acids. V trimming: 4 bases; J trimming: 0 bases; junction bases outside the gene matches: 3. The data were produced by immunoSEQ multiplex PCR, yet TCRdb's version contains in-frame clones alone and is incomplete. The sample holds more than 100,000 clones, about 90% seen once. This sequence joins TRBV10-3 and TRBJ2-3; 8 positions agree with TRBD2. The TCR was taken from an adult in good health. This material consisted of peripheral blood, taken on day 0 of AZD1222 vaccination. This CDR3 reads CAISVTSESTDTQYF. CDR3 bases: TGTGCCATCAGTGTGACTAGCGAAAGCACAGATACGCAGTATTTT.